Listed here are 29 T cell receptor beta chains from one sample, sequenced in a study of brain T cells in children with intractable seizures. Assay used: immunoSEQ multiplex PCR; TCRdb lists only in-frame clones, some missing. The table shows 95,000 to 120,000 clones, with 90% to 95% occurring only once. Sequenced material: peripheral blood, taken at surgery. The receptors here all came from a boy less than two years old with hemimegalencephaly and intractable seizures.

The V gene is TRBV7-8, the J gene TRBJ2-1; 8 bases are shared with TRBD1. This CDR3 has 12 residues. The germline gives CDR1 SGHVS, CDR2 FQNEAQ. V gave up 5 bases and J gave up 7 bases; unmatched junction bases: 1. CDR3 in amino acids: CASSHRGNEQFF. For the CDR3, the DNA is TGTGCCAGCAGCCACAGGGGGAATGAGCAGTTCTTC. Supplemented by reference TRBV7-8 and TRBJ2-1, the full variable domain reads GAGVSQSPRYKVAKRGQDVALRCDPISGHVSLFWYQQALGQGPEFLTYFQNEAQLDKSGLPSDRFFAERPEGSVSTLKIQRTQQEDSAVYLCASSHRGNEQFFGPGTRLTVL.

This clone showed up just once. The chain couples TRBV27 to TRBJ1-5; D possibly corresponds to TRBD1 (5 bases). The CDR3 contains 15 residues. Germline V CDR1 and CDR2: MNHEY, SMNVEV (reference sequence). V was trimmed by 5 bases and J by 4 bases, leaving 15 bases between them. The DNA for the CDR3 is TGTGCCAGCAGTCCGCAAGGAGGGGTAAATCAGCCCCAGCATTTT. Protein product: CASSPQGGVNQPQHF.

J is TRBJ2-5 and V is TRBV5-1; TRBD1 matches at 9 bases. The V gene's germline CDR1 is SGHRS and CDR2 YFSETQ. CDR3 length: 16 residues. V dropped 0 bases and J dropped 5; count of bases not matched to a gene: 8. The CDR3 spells CASSLGDRALRETQYF. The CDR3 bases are TGCGCCAGCAGCTTGGGGGACAGGGCCCTTCGGGAGACCCAGTACTTC.

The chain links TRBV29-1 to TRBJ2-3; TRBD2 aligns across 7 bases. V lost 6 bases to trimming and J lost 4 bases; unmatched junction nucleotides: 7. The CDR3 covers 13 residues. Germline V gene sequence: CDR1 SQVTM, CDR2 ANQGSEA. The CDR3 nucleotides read TGCAGCGTCCGCGGGAGAATGGCAGATACGCAGTATTTT. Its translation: CSVRGRMADTQYF.

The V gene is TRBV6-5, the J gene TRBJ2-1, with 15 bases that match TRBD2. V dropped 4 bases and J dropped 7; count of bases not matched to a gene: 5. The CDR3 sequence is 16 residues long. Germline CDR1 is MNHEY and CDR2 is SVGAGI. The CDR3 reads CASSSGTSGRRNEQFF. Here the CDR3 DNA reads TGTGCCAGCAGTTCCGGGACTAGCGGGAGGAGGAATGAGCAGTTCTTC.

CDR3 bases: TGTGCCAGCAGTAACCGGGGTTACGGCTACACCTTC. Encoded protein: CASSNRGYGYTF. J is TRBJ1-2 and V is TRBV12-3 or TRBV12-4; D unresolved. V lost 5 bases and J 8 bases, leaving 12 bases between the germline ends. This CDR3 is 12 amino acids long.

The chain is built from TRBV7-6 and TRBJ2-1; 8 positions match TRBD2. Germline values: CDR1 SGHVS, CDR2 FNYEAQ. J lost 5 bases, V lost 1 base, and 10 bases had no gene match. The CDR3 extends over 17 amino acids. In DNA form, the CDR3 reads TGTGCCAGCAGCTTAGGTTTCGGGAGGGCCCAGAACAATGAGCAGTTCTTC. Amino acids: CASSLGFGRAQNNEQFF.

The DNA of the CDR3 is TGTGCCAGCAGTCGGACGCCAAACTATGGCTACACCTTC. Protein sequence: CASSRTPNYGYTF. The chain links TRBV28 to TRBJ1-2; no clear D gene. Germline lookup yields CDR1 MDHEN and CDR2 SYDVKM. V was shortened by 5 bases and J by 2 bases, with 9 bases between the two germline ends. The CDR3 extends over 13 amino acids.

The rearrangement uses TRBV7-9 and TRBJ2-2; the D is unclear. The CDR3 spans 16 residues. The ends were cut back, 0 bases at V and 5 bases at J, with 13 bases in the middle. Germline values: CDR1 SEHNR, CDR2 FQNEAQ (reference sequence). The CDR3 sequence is CASSLAAASFTGELFF. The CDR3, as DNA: TGTGCCAGCAGCTTAGCTGCCGCTTCCTTTACCGGGGAGCTGTTTTTT.

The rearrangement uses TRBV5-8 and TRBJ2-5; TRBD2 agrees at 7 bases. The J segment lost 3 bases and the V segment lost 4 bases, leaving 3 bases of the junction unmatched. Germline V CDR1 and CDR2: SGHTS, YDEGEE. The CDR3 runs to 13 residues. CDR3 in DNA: TGTGCCAGCAGCAAGCGGGATGAAGAGACCCAGTACTTC. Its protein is CASSKRDEETQYF.

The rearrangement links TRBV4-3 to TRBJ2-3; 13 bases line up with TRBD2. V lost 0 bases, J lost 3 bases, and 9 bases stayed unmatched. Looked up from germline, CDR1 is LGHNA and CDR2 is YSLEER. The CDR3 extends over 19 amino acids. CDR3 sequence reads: CASSQDHRRLAGGTDTQYF. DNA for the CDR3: TGCGCCAGCAGCCAAGATCACCGTCGACTAGCGGGAGGAACAGATACGCAGTATTTT.

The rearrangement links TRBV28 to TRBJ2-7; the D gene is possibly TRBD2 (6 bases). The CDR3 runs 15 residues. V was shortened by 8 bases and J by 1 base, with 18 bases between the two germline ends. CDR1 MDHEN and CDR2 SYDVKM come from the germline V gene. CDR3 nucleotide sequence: TGTGCCAGCGCCCCATTTAGCGGTTTTTCCTACGAGCAGTACTTC. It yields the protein CASAPFSGFSYEQYF.

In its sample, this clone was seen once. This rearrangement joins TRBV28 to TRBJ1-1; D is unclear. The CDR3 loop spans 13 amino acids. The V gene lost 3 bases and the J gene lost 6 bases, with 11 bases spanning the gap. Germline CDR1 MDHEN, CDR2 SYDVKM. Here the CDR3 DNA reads TGTGCCAGCAGTTTGAGACAACCACCTGAAGCTTTCTTT. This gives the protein CASSLRQPPEAFF.

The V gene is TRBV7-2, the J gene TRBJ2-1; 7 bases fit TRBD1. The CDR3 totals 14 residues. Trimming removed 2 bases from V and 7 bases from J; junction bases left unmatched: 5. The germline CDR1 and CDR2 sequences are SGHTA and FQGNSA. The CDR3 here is CASSLRQGTNEQFF. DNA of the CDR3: TGTGCCAGCAGCTTACGACAGGGTACGAATGAGCAGTTCTTC.

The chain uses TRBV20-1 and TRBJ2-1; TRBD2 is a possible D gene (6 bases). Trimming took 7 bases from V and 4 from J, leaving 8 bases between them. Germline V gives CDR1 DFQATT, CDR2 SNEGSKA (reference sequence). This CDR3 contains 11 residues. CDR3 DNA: TGCAGTGTCGGGACTTACAATGAGCAGTTCTTC. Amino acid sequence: CSVGTYNEQFF.

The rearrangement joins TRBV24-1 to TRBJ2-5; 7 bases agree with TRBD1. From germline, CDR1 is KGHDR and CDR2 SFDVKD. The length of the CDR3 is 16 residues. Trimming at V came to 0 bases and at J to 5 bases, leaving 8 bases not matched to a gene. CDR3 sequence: CATSDLATGAVETQYF. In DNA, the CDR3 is TGTGCCACCAGTGATTTGGCCACAGGGGCCGTGGAGACCCAGTACTTC.

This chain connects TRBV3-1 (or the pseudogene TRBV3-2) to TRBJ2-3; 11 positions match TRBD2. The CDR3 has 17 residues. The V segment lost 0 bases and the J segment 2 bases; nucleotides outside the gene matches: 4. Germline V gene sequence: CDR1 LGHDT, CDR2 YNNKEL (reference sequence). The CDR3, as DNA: TGTGCCAGCAGCCAAGATCGGGGACTAGCGGCCACAGATACGCAGTATTTT. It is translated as CASSQDRGLAATDTQYF.

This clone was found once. The CDR3 protein is CSVGQSLYF. CDR3 coding DNA: TGCAGCGTCGGACAGAGTTTGTATTTT. The genes are TRBV29-1 and TRBJ2-3; D perhaps matches TRBD1 (6 bases). Germline lookup yields CDR1 SQVTM and CDR2 ANQGSEA. The CDR3 spans 9 residues. V shed 6 bases and J shed 14 bases, with 12 bases lying between them.

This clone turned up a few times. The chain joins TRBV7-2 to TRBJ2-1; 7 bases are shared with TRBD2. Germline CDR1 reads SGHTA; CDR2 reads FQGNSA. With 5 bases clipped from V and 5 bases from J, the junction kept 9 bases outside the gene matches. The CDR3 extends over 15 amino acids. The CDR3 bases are TGTGCCAGCAGCCCCCAGCGGGGTGTCCACAATGAGCAGTTCTTC. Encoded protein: CASSPQRGVHNEQFF.

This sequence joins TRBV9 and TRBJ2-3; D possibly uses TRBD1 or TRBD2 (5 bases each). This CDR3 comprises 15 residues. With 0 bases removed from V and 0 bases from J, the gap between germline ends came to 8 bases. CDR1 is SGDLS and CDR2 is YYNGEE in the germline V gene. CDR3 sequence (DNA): TGTGCCAGCAGCGTAGCTTGGGGGAGCACAGATACGCAGTATTTT. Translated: CASSVAWGSTDTQYF.

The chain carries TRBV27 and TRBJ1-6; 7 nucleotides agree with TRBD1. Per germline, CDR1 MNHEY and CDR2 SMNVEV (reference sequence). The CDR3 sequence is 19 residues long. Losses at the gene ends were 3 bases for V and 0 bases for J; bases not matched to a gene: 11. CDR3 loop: CASSFAGGVPSSYNSPLHF. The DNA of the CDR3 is TGTGCCAGCAGTTTCGCAGGGGGAGTTCCGAGCTCCTATAATTCACCCCTCCACTTT.

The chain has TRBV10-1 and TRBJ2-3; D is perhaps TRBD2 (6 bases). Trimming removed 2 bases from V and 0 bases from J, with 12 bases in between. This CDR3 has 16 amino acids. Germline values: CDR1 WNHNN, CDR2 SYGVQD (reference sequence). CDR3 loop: CASSERLGGSTDTQYF. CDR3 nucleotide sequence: TGCGCCAGCAGTGAGAGACTAGGAGGGAGCACAGATACGCAGTATTTT.

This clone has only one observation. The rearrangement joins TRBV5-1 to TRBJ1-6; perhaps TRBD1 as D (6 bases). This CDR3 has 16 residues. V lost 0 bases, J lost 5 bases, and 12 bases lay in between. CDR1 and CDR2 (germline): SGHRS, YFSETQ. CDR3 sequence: CASSLGTGSHNSPLHF. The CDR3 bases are TGCGCCAGCAGCTTGGGTACAGGGAGCCATAATTCACCCCTCCACTTT. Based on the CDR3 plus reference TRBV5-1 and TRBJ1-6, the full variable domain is KAGVTQTPRYLIKTRGQQVTLSCSPISGHRSVSWYQQTPGQGLQFLFEYFSETQRNKGNFPGRFSGRQFSNSRSEMNVSTLELGDSALYLCASSLGTGSHNSPLHFGNGTRLTVT.

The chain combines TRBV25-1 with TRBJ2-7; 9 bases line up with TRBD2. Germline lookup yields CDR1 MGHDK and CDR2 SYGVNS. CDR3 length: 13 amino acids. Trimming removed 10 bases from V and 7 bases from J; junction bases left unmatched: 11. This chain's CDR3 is CATSGAPVGEQYF. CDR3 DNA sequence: TGTGCCACTAGCGGGGCTCCTGTGGGGGAGCAGTACTTC.

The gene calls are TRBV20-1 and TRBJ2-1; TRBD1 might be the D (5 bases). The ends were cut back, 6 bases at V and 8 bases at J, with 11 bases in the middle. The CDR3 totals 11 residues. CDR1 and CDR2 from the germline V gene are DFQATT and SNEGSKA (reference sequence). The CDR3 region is CSAPGKDEQFF. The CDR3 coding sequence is TGCAGTGCCCCAGGGAAGGATGAGCAGTTCTTC.

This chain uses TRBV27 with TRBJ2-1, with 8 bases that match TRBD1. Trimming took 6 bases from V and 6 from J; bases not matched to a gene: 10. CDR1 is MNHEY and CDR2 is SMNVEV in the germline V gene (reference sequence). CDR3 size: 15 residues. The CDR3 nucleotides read TGTGCCAGCAGGACGACCGGACAGGGATCCAATGAGCAGTTCTTC. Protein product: CASRTTGQGSNEQFF.

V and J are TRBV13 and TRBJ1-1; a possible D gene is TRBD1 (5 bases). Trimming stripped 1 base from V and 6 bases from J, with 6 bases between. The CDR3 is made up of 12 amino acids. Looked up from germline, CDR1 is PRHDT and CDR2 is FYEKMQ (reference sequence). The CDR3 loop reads CASSLVGAEAFF. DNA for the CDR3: TGTGCCAGCAGCTTAGTAGGGGCTGAAGCTTTCTTT.

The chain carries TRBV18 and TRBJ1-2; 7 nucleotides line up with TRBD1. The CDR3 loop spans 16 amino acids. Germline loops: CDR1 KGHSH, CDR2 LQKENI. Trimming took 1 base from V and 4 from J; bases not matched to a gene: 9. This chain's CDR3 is CASSPLHDRDRYGYTF. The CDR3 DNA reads TGTGCCAGCTCACCACTACACGACAGGGACCGCTATGGCTACACCTTC.

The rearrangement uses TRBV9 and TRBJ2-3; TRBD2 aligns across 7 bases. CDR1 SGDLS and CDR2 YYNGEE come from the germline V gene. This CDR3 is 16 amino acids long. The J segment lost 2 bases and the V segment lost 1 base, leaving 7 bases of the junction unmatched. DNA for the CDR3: TGTGCCAGCAGCGTACTCGGGACTAAACTCACAGATACGCAGTATTTT. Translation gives CASSVLGTKLTDTQYF.